These 24 T cell receptor beta chains were all obtained from the same sample, sequenced in a study of cytomegalovirus exposure and HLA in healthy donors. This PCR relied on a set of 60 Vbeta primers and 13 Jbeta primers. Produced via immunoSEQ multiplex PCR; TCRdb's table is partial and in-frame only. The repertoire holds 150,000 to 200,000 clones, with approximately 84% as singletons. Sequencing used PBMCs. The source of these receptors is a young man in good health and CMV-seronegative.

The rearrangement joins TRBV18 to TRBJ2-7, with TRBD1 as a possible D gene (5 bases). Trimming pared 4 bases from V and 3 bases from J, leaving 7 bases between. CDR1 KGHSH and CDR2 LQKENI come from the germline V gene. The CDR3 is 12 residues long. CDR3 nucleotide sequence: TGTGCCAGCTCACAAGACAGCTACGAGCAGTACTTC. Translated, it gives CASSQDSYEQYF.

The chain couples TRBV2 to TRBJ1-2; weak D call: TRBD1 (5 bases). The CDR3 runs 13 residues. Germline V gene sequence: CDR1 SNHLY, CDR2 FYNNEI. The V end was cut by 3 bases, the J end by 8 bases, with 13 bases between. The CDR3 DNA is TGTGCCAGCAGTGATGGGGCATGGACGGGCTACACCTTC. It translates to CASSDGAWTGYTF.

The V gene is TRBV18, the J gene TRBJ1-4; 7 nucleotides line up with TRBD1. The CDR3 has 13 residues. CDR1 and CDR2 from the germline V gene are KGHSH and LQKENI. The V gene end was trimmed by 7 bases and the J gene end by 8 bases; junction bases not matched to a gene: 7. DNA of the CDR3: TGTGCCAGCTTGCAGGACAGGCAGGAAAAACTGTTTTTT. Encoded protein: CASLQDRQEKLFF.

This chain connects TRBV27 to TRBJ1-1; the D gene is possibly TRBD1 (5 bases). Deletions cut 6 bases from V and 2 bases from J, with 7 bases between. Germline CDR1 reads MNHEY; CDR2 reads SMNVEV (reference sequence). The CDR3 totals 12 residues. The CDR3 spells CASRGQNTEAFF. Written as DNA, the CDR3 is TGTGCCAGCAGAGGACAAAACACTGAAGCTTTCTTT.

The J gene is TRBJ1-4, the V gene TRBV5-1, with D unresolved. CDR1 and CDR2 (germline): SGHRS, YFSETQ. The V end lost 1 base, the J end lost 8 bases, and 15 bases lay between the germline ends. This CDR3 spans 15 amino acids. Written as DNA, the CDR3 is TGCGCCAGCAGCTTGTATAGTAACCCGGGGGAAAAACTGTTTTTT. Translation: CASSLYSNPGEKLFF. Variable domain in full (rest from reference TRBV5-1 and TRBJ1-4): KAGVTQTPRYLIKTRGQQVTLSCSPISGHRSVSWYQQTPGQGLQFLFEYFSETQRNKGNFPGRFSGRQFSNSRSEMNVSTLELGDSALYLCASSLYSNPGEKLFFGSGTQLSVL.

This clone was recorded once. The CDR3 loop reads CASSAPGEQFF. CDR3 DNA: TGTGCCAGCAGCGCCCCAGGTGAGCAGTTCTTC. The genes are TRBV9 and TRBJ2-1; D not resolved. The CDR3 runs 11 residues. V lost 3 bases, J lost 9 bases, and 7 bases lay in between. Germline V gene sequence: CDR1 SGDLS, CDR2 YYNGEE.

J is TRBJ2-4 and V is TRBV6-6; weak D call: TRBD2 (6 bases). The germline V gene has CDR1 MNHNY and CDR2 SVGAGI (reference sequence). Trimming stripped 7 bases from V and 8 bases from J, with 18 bases between. This CDR3 region has 14 residues. The CDR3 sequence is CASTGPDPGDIQYF. CDR3 coding DNA: TGTGCCAGCACAGGTCCCGACCCGGGGGACATTCAGTACTTC.

The chain combines TRBV19 with TRBJ2-2; maybe TRBD1 (5 bases). Germline V CDR1 and CDR2: LNHDA, SQIVND (reference sequence). The CDR3 loop spans 15 amino acids. V was shortened by 2 bases and J by 3 bases, with 10 bases between the two germline ends. CDR3 in DNA: TGTGCCAGTAGTATATACCCAGGGCACACCGGGGAGCTGTTTTTT. Amino acid sequence: CASSIYPGHTGELFF.

This chain joins TRBV28 and TRBJ1-1; TRBD1 matches at 7 bases. This CDR3 region has 14 residues. V lost 3 bases to trimming and J lost 6 bases; unmatched junction nucleotides: 7. CDR1 and CDR2 (germline): MDHEN, SYDVKM. The CDR3 here is CASSFDQGVAEAFF. For the CDR3, the DNA is TGTGCCAGCAGTTTCGATCAGGGGGTCGCTGAAGCTTTCTTT.

The V call is TRBV18, the J call TRBJ1-2; no clear D. From germline, CDR1 is KGHSH and CDR2 LQKENI. V lost 6 bases and J 3 bases, leaving 14 bases between the germline ends. CDR3 length equals 14 residues. CDR3 sequence reads: CASSPYGGDYGYTF. The CDR3 nucleotides read TGTGCCAGCTCGCCCTATGGAGGAGACTATGGCTACACCTTC.

The V call is TRBV6-5, the J call TRBJ1-2; possible D gene TRBD1, 6 bases. The V and J ends lost 0 bases and 4 bases respectively, with 15 bases between them. The CDR3 spans 16 residues. Germline CDR1 MNHEY, CDR2 SVGAGI. Here the CDR3 DNA reads TGTGCCAGCAGTTACTCCGGCGGGGGGGGCTCCTATGGCTACACCTTC. Translating gives CASSYSGGGGSYGYTF.

The V and J genes are TRBV7-9 and TRBJ2-5; no reliable D call. V was shortened by 1 base and J by 1 base, with 4 bases between the two germline ends. The CDR3 covers 13 residues. CDR1 is SEHNR, CDR2 FQNEAQ, per germline (reference sequence). CDR3 bases: TGTGCCAGCAGCTTAGGTAGCCAAGAGACCCAGTACTTC. This sequence encodes CASSLGSQETQYF.

CDR3 sequence reads: CASSFLGDEQFF. Here the CDR3 DNA reads TGTGCCAGCAGTTTTTTAGGGGATGAGCAGTTCTTC. The rearrangement links TRBV28 to TRBJ2-1, with D possibly being TRBD1 (5 bases). The V gene's germline CDR1 is MDHEN and CDR2 SYDVKM. V dropped 3 bases and J dropped 8 bases, with 8 bases sitting between them. CDR3 length equals 12 residues. Full variable domain (missing parts from reference TRBV28 and TRBJ2-1): DVKVTQSSRYLVKRTGEKVFLECVQDMDHENMFWYRQDPGLGLRLIYFSYDVKMKEKGDIPEGYSVSREKKERFSLILESASTNQTSMYLCASSFLGDEQFFGPGTRLTVL.

The chain is built from TRBV18 and TRBJ2-6, with 9 bases identical to TRBD1. The germline gives CDR1 KGHSH, CDR2 LQKENI. The CDR3 is made up of 17 amino acids. The ends lost 6 bases at V and 0 bases at J; junction bases unmatched: 6. Here the CDR3 reads CASSLTGGSSGANVLTF. For the CDR3, the DNA is TGTGCCAGCTCCTTGACAGGGGGGAGCTCTGGGGCCAACGTCCTGACTTTC.

This clone was observed a handful of times. The chain employs TRBV28 and TRBJ2-5, with 7 positions matching TRBD2. Germline V lookup: CDR1 MDHEN, CDR2 SYDVKM. The CDR3 runs to 15 residues. Losses at the gene ends were 3 bases for V and 5 bases for J; bases not matched to a gene: 9. CDR3 residues: CASSFGAGSLETQYF. CDR3 sequence (DNA): TGTGCCAGCAGTTTCGGAGCGGGGAGTTTGGAGACCCAGTACTTC.

The gene calls are TRBV9 and TRBJ1-2, with 7 bases matching TRBD1. The germline V gene encodes CDR1 SGDLS and CDR2 YYNGEE. The V gene end was trimmed by 5 bases and the J gene end by 7 bases; junction bases not matched to a gene: 8. The CDR3 covers 13 residues. CDR3: CASSEDRIGGYTF. The CDR3 DNA is TGTGCCAGCAGTGAGGACAGGATCGGTGGCTACACCTTC.

The chain couples TRBV19 to TRBJ2-7; 8 positions agree with TRBD2. Germline CDR1 is LNHDA and CDR2 is SQIVND (reference sequence). CDR3 size: 13 residues. The trim removed 5 bases at V and 5 bases at J, leaving 5 bases unmatched. The CDR3 reads CASSQSGSNEQYF. CDR3 in DNA: TGTGCCAGTAGTCAAAGCGGGAGCAACGAGCAGTACTTC.

This sequence joins TRBV7-3 and TRBJ2-7; 8 bases are a match to TRBD2. There are 18 residues in the CDR3. Losses at the gene ends were 7 bases for V and 3 bases for J; bases not matched to a gene: 20. In germline, CDR1 is SGHTA, CDR2 FQGTGA. Here the CDR3 reads CASTQTPPVAGQNYEQYF. The CDR3 region has the DNA TGTGCCAGCACACAGACCCCCCCCGTAGCGGGGCAGAACTACGAGCAGTACTTC.

This clone has a single count. Sequence at one end of the junction differs from germline and may be a read error. This chain links TRBV6-5 with TRBJ2-1, with D possibly matching TRBD1 (5 bases). CDR3 length: 13 residues. CDR1 and CDR2 (germline): MNHEY, SVGAGI. CDR3 sequence: CASSDSGQGEQFF. The CDR3 DNA follows: TGTGCCAGCAGTGACTCTGGCCAGGGTGAGCAGTTCTTC.

CDR3: CASSATGFNQPQHF. In DNA form, the CDR3 reads TGTGCCAGCAGTGCTACAGGGTTCAATCAGCCCCAGCATTTT. V usage is TRBV27 and J usage is TRBJ1-5, with D maybe TRBD1 (6 bases). V lost 5 bases and J lost 3, with 11 bases in between. This CDR3 has 14 residues. Germline V lookup: CDR1 MNHEY, CDR2 SMNVEV (reference sequence).

This clone came up a few times. CDR3 sequence (DNA): TGTGCCAGCAGCATCCGGACAGGGGAGACTTTCTTT. This gives the protein CASSIRTGETFF. The chain has TRBV13 and TRBJ1-1; 9 positions agree with TRBD1. The CDR3 is 12 residues long. Unmatched junction bases numbered 7, after V lost 5 bases and J lost 12 bases. CDR1 PRHDT and CDR2 FYEKMQ come from the germline V gene (reference sequence).

The rearrangement uses TRBV6-4 and TRBJ2-3; 11 bases fit TRBD2. Losses at the gene ends were 4 bases for V and 9 bases for J; bases not matched to a gene: 9. The germline CDR1 and CDR2 sequences are MRHNA and SNTAGT. The CDR3 has 15 residues. CDR3 sequence reads: CASSAGTSGMGTQYF. In DNA, the CDR3 is TGTGCCAGCAGTGCTGGGACTAGCGGAATGGGAACGCAGTATTTT.

The chain carries TRBV11-3 and TRBJ2-7; D remains ambiguous. With 5 bases removed from V and 6 bases from J, the gap between germline ends came to 11 bases. This CDR3 is 12 amino acids long. The germline gives CDR1 SGHNT, CDR2 YENEEA. CDR3 residues: CASSPSRVEQYF. The CDR3 bases are TGTGCCAGCAGCCCATCGAGAGTCGAGCAGTACTTC.

In DNA form, the CDR3 reads TGTGCCAGTCAGCCTTCCCCCGGGACAGGGGATGGCTACACCTTC. Protein product: CASQPSPGTGDGYTF. The genes are TRBV25-1 and TRBJ1-2; 10 bases agree with TRBD1. Germline values: CDR1 MGHDK, CDR2 SYGVNS. The length of the CDR3 is 15 residues. The V and J ends lost 9 bases and 6 bases, in that order; junction bases with no gene match: 13.